The 32 T cell receptor beta chains given below trace back to one sample, sequenced in a study of blood T cells in healthy people across ages. The use of a sample-barcoded 5' primer and a J-beta primer mix characterized a second PCR of roughly 6 to 11 cycles. Each CDR3 protein gets one entry after TCRdb re-called the 5' RACE reads with MiXCR. The table lists roughly 800,000 distinct CDR3 sequences, about 55% of them singletons, with roughly two fifths in the top ten. Sequences were obtained from blood. These receptors came from an elderly man in good health.

The CDR3 nucleotides are TGTGCCAGCAGGGACAGGGGGCTCGGGCATTTT. It encodes CASRDRGLGHF. The chain recombines TRBV2 with TRBJ1-5; 11 nucleotides line up with TRBD1. CDR1 and CDR2 from the germline V gene are SNHLY and FYNNEI. V lost 6 bases, J lost 15 bases, and 4 bases stayed unmatched. This CDR3 comprises 11 residues.

This sequence joins TRBV12-3 or TRBV12-4 and TRBJ2-7, with 8 bases lining up with TRBD2. The CDR3 contains 15 residues. The V gene end was trimmed by 4 bases and the J gene end by 7 bases; junction bases not matched to a gene: 12. The CDR3 DNA sequence: TGTGCCAGCAGTTCACGCGGGACTAGTCAGTATGAGCAGTACTTC. Translated, it gives CASSSRGTSQYEQYF.

This clonotype has just a few counts. The chain links TRBV12-3 or TRBV12-4 to TRBJ1-1; D is uncertain. CDR3 length: 11 residues. V was clipped by 4 bases and J by 8 bases, with 8 bases between them. For the CDR3, the DNA is TGTGCCAGCAGTTCCCTGGTAGAAGCTTTCTTT. This codes for CASSSLVEAFF.

V is TRBV5-1 and J is TRBJ1-4; 8 bases fit TRBD1. The CDR3 consists of 18 residues. The trim removed 3 bases at V and 8 bases at J, leaving 18 bases unmatched. Germline lookup yields CDR1 SGHRS and CDR2 YFSETQ. Here the CDR3 DNA reads TGCGCCAGCAGCTCAGGGTACGGCAGGGGGCAGGTTCGAGAAAAACTGTTTTTT. As protein: CASSSGYGRGQVREKLFF.

In this sample, this clonotype turned up a few times. The chain has TRBV2 and TRBJ2-7; perhaps TRBD1 as D (6 bases). Germline values: CDR1 SNHLY, CDR2 FYNNEI. Trimming shortened V by 1 base and J by 2 bases, and 12 bases separated the two germline ends. This CDR3 is built from 15 residues. The CDR3 protein is CASSEGGRGPYEQYF. DNA of the CDR3: TGTGCCAGCAGTGAAGGGGGCAGGGGCCCCTACGAGCAGTACTTC.

V and J are TRBV7-9 and TRBJ2-7; a possible D gene is TRBD1 (6 bases). Germline V gives CDR1 SEHNR, CDR2 FQNEAQ (reference sequence). The CDR3 sequence is 14 residues long. V shed 5 bases and J shed 2 bases, with 13 bases lying between them. The CDR3 DNA reads as TGTGCCAGCAGCGCGTGGGACAATACCTACGAGCAGTACTTC. Translating gives CASSAWDNTYEQYF.

This clonotype appeared many times. The chain carries TRBV6-5 and TRBJ2-3; D possibly corresponds to TRBD1 (5 bases). Trimming took 5 bases from V and 14 from J, leaving 17 bases between them. The CDR3 has 12 amino acids. In germline, CDR1 is MNHEY, CDR2 SVGAGI. In nucleotides, the CDR3 is TGTGCCAGCAGTAACACGCAGGGATACGCGTATTTT. This encodes CASSNTQGYAYF.

Only a few counts were recorded for this clonotype. The CDR3 loop reads CASSPGVAGLYEQYF. CDR3 bases: TGTGCCAGCAGCCCCGGGGTAGCGGGACTATACGAGCAGTACTTC. This chain uses TRBV5-5 with TRBJ2-7, with 8 positions matching TRBD2. The ends lost 4 bases at V and 4 bases at J; junction bases unmatched: 10. CDR1 and CDR2 from the germline V gene are SGHKS and YYEKEE (reference sequence). This CDR3 has 15 amino acids.

This clonotype has only a few counts. The CDR3, as DNA: TGTGCCAGCAGTTACATAGAGACATGGAACACTGAAGCTTTCTTT. Amino acid sequence: CASSYIETWNTEAFF. V gene TRBV6-2 or TRBV6-3 combines with J gene TRBJ1-1; no clear D. V gave up 2 bases and J gave up 1 base, with 11 bases separating them. The germline gives CDR1 MNHEY, CDR2 SVGEGT. The CDR3 sequence is 15 residues long.

This sequence joins TRBV15 and TRBJ2-1, with TRBD1 matching over 10 bases. Trimming removed 8 bases from V and 2 bases from J; junction bases left unmatched: 6. Germline V gene lookup returns CDR1 LNHNV and CDR2 YYDKDF (reference sequence). This CDR3 contains 15 residues. Here the CDR3 DNA reads TGTGCCACCGGGACAGGGGTTAGAACCTACAATGAGCAGTTCTTC. Protein sequence: CATGTGVRTYNEQFF. Drawing the rest from reference TRBV15 and TRBJ2-1, the complete variable domain is DAMVIQNPRYQVTQFGKPVTLSCSQTLNHNVMYWYQQKSSQAPKLLFHYYDKDFNNEADTPDNFQSRRPNTSFCFLDIRSPGLGDTAMYLCATGTGVRTYNEQFFGPGTRLTVL.

This clonotype was counted a few times. The J gene is TRBJ2-7, the V gene TRBV7-3; D remains ambiguous. V lost 1 base to trimming and J lost 2 bases, with 9 bases between them. There are 14 residues in the CDR3. Germline loops: CDR1 SGHTA, CDR2 FQGTGA. In nucleotides, the CDR3 is TGTGCCAGCAGCTTAAACGGAGCTCCCTACGAGCAGTACTTC. Encoded protein: CASSLNGAPYEQYF. Variable domain in full (rest from reference TRBV7-3 and TRBJ2-7): GAGVSQTPSNKVTEKGKYVELRCDPISGHTALYWYRQSLGQGPEFLIYFQGTGAADDSGLPNDRFFAVRPEGSVSTLKIQRTERGDSAVYLCASSLNGAPYEQYFGPGTRLTVT.

This clonotype was counted only a few times. The V call is TRBV2, the J call TRBJ2-7; D is unclear. CDR1 is SNHLY and CDR2 is FYNNEI in the germline V gene. V gave up 3 bases and J gave up 2 bases, with 8 bases separating them. The CDR3 has 13 amino acids. The DNA for the CDR3 is TGTGCCAGCAGTGACAGGACCCCCTACGAGCAGTACTTC. Encoded protein: CASSDRTPYEQYF.

A few counts support this clonotype. The chain couples TRBV9 to TRBJ2-3, with TRBD2 identical over 8 bases. Germline values: CDR1 SGDLS, CDR2 YYNGEE. The CDR3 sequence is 16 residues long. V was clipped by 0 bases and J by 4 bases; unmatched bases: 7. The CDR3 reads CASSVAGGPGSDTQYF. The CDR3 DNA follows: TGTGCCAGCAGCGTAGCGGGAGGGCCTGGTTCAGATACGCAGTATTTT.

Here the CDR3 reads CASTASDQETQYF. CDR3 bases: TGCGCCAGCACGGCCTCCGACCAAGAGACCCAGTACTTC. The chain links TRBV5-1 to TRBJ2-5, with D unresolved. The CDR3 runs to 13 residues. Per the germline V gene, CDR1 is SGHRS and CDR2 is YFSETQ. V was cut by 6 bases and J by 0 bases, with 9 bases left in between.

The chain joins TRBV20-1 to TRBJ2-1; 7 bases are a match to TRBD2. V lost 1 base and J lost 0; bases outside the gene matches: 6. This CDR3 is built from 16 residues. Germline V CDR1 and CDR2: DFQATT, SNEGSKA (reference sequence). In DNA form, the CDR3 reads TGCAGTGCTAGAGGAAGCGGGACCAGCTCCTACAATGAGCAGTTCTTC. As protein: CSARGSGTSSYNEQFF.

The gene calls are TRBV20-1 and TRBJ2-7; TRBD2 agrees at 8 bases. Germline-derived CDR1 and CDR2 are DFQATT and SNEGSKA (reference sequence). The CDR3 sequence is 15 residues long. V gave up 3 bases and J gave up 0 bases; unmatched junction bases: 7. CDR3 protein: CSASYTSGISYEQYF. CDR3 nucleotides: TGCAGTGCTAGTTACACTAGCGGCATCTCCTACGAGCAGTACTTC.

The V call is TRBV6-2 or TRBV6-3, the J call TRBJ1-2; possible D gene TRBD1, 5 bases. V lost 5 bases, J lost 4 bases, and 14 bases lay in between. The V gene's germline CDR1 is MNHEY and CDR2 SVGEGT. The CDR3 covers 14 residues. CDR3 coding DNA: TGTGCCAGCAGTGACTTGGCGGGGCCCTATGGCTACACCTTC. Encoded protein: CASSDLAGPYGYTF.

The V gene is TRBV2, the J gene TRBJ2-1, with TRBD2 as a possible D gene (6 bases). The CDR3 is made up of 13 amino acids. V lost 5 bases to trimming and J lost 10 bases, with 15 bases between them. CDR1 is SNHLY, CDR2 FYNNEI, per germline. The CDR3 reads CASSHTSSGEQFF. CDR3 nucleotides: TGTGCCAGCAGTCATACTAGCTCTGGGGAGCAGTTCTTC.

The rearrangement joins TRBV6-5 to TRBJ2-1; no clear D. The V end lost 8 bases, the J end lost 12 bases, and 14 bases lay between the germline ends. Germline CDR1 and CDR2: MNHEY and SVGAGI. The CDR3 runs 11 residues. CDR3 amino acids: CASGFLDGQFF. The CDR3 DNA sequence: TGTGCCAGCGGGTTTTTGGATGGGCAGTTCTTC.

The J gene is TRBJ2-5, the V gene TRBV7-9, with D possibly matching TRBD1 (5 bases). V was cut by 2 bases and J by 1 base, with 11 bases left in between. The CDR3 is 15 residues long. Germline V lookup: CDR1 SEHNR, CDR2 FQNEAQ (reference sequence). The CDR3 DNA reads TGTGCCAGCAGCTTATTTACAGGAGCCCAAGAGACCCAGTACTTC. It codes for CASSLFTGAQETQYF.

This clonotype was counted only a few times. The chain carries TRBV20-1 and TRBJ2-1; TRBD2 aligns across 8 bases. The germline V gene encodes CDR1 DFQATT and CDR2 SNEGSKA (reference sequence). With V trimmed by 5 bases and J by 0 bases, 3 bases remained unmatched. This CDR3 is 14 amino acids long. In DNA form, the CDR3 reads TGCAGTGCTGAGCGGGAGAGCTCCTACAATGAGCAGTTCTTC. It specifies CSAERESSYNEQFF.

V is TRBV2 and J is TRBJ2-2; 9 nucleotides agree with TRBD1. The J segment lost 1 base and the V segment lost 8 bases, leaving 2 bases of the junction unmatched. CDR1 SNHLY and CDR2 FYNNEI come from the germline V gene. CDR3 size: 14 residues. CDR3 sequence: CASAGQGNTGELFF. CDR3 DNA: TGTGCCAGCGCGGGACAGGGGAACACCGGGGAGCTGTTTTTT.

This chain connects TRBV20-1 to TRBJ2-5, with TRBD2 matching 7 bases. Trimming cost V 3 bases and J 3 bases; bases outside gene matches: 4. This CDR3 has 13 residues. The germline CDR1 and CDR2 sequences are DFQATT and SNEGSKA (reference sequence). CDR3 nucleotide sequence: TGCAGTGCTAGCGGGAGGAACAAAGAGACCCAGTACTTC. The encoded protein is CSASGRNKETQYF.

This CDR3 reads CASSLGHGNFYEQYF. Written as DNA, the CDR3 is TGTGCCAGCAGTTTAGGGCATGGGAATTTCTACGAGCAGTACTTC. This rearrangement joins TRBV12-3 or TRBV12-4 to TRBJ2-5; D gene uncertain. The J call could be wrong; TRBJ2-7 is a better fit for the DNA end. The CDR3 has 15 amino acids.

The chain links TRBV20-1 to TRBJ2-3; D unclear. The CDR3 totals 13 residues. Per germline, CDR1 DFQATT and CDR2 SNEGSKA (reference sequence). The V end was cut by 5 bases, the J end by 14 bases, with 23 bases between. As DNA, the CDR3 is TGCAGTGCTCCTAGTTCTACAGAGCCCTCTGCGTATTTT. Translating it yields CSAPSSTEPSAYF.

This clonotype was found a few times. The CDR3 sequence: CAISDSGLAGYNEQFF. In DNA form, the CDR3 reads TGTGCCATCAGTGATTCGGGACTAGCAGGATACAATGAGCAGTTCTTC. The chain carries TRBV10-3 and TRBJ2-1; 9 nucleotides line up with TRBD2. The CDR3 covers 16 residues. From germline, CDR1 is ENHRY and CDR2 SYGVKD. V lost 3 bases to trimming and J lost 4 bases; unmatched junction nucleotides: 7.

This clonotype was counted a few times. DNA of the CDR3: TGCAGTGCTAGACAGGGGGGAGACAATGAGCAGTTCTTC. This sequence encodes CSARQGGDNEQFF. The rearrangement joins TRBV20-1 to TRBJ2-1; D perhaps matches TRBD1 (7 bases). V dropped 2 bases and J dropped 5 bases, with 10 bases sitting between them. The CDR3 runs 13 residues. Germline CDR1 DFQATT, CDR2 SNEGSKA (reference sequence).

V gene TRBV9 combines with J gene TRBJ1-6; TRBD1 matches at 8 bases. The CDR3 extends over 15 amino acids. Germline V gives CDR1 SGDLS, CDR2 YYNGEE. J was trimmed by 6 bases and V by 4 bases; bases with no gene match: 6. CDR3 sequence: CASSTGQASNSPLHF. DNA for the CDR3: TGTGCCAGCAGCACGGGACAGGCATCTAATTCACCCCTCCACTTT.

Only a few counts were recorded for this clonotype. This chain uses TRBV29-1 with TRBJ2-2; D may be TRBD1 (6 bases). This CDR3 region has 13 residues. V lost 4 bases and J lost 8, with 14 bases in between. Germline-derived CDR1 and CDR2 are SQVTM and ANQGSEA. This chain's CDR3 is CSVGTGRAGELFF. The CDR3 nucleotides read TGCAGCGTTGGTACAGGGAGAGCAGGGGAGCTGTTTTTT.

Many counts were recorded for this clonotype. V and J are TRBV20-1 and TRBJ2-1; the D gene is possibly TRBD1 (5 bases). The germline V gene has CDR1 DFQATT and CDR2 SNEGSKA (reference sequence). Between the trimmed V and J ends, which lost 0 bases and 3 bases, there was a span of 9 bases. This CDR3 is built from 14 residues. CDR3 protein: CSARDREHYNEQFF. The CDR3 coding sequence is TGCAGTGCTAGAGACAGGGAACACTACAATGAGCAGTTCTTC.

A remark on this clonotype: Compared with germline, one end of the junction differs, possibly owing to a read error. The rearrangement uses TRBV29-1 and TRBJ1-2; TRBD1 aligns across 7 bases. Per germline, CDR1 SQVTM and CDR2 ANQGSEA. This CDR3 is built from 13 residues. CDR3 nucleotides: TGCAGCGTCTCCGACAGGGACCCCTATAGCTACACCTTC. Translation: CSVSDRDPYSYTF.

This clonotype turned up a few times. The CDR3 spells CASSLLAGSSYNEQFF. CDR3 nucleotide sequence: TGTGCCAGCAGTCTTCTAGCGGGGAGCTCCTACAATGAGCAGTTCTTC. The V and J genes are TRBV7-2 and TRBJ2-1, with 9 bases lining up with TRBD2. Per germline, CDR1 SGHTA and CDR2 FQGNSA. The CDR3 length is 16 residues. V was pared by 6 bases and J by 0 bases, with 6 bases of the junction left unmatched.